One and the same sample provided the 4 T cell receptor beta chains below, sequenced in a study of Graves' ophthalmopathy and Graves' hyperthyroidism (dated by TCRdb to 2016 to 2019). Sequencing instrument: Illumina HiSeq 2000. For repertoire sequencing, TCR beta CDR3 regions were amplified from RNA transcripts. The first round of RT-PCR was done with HTBI primers and the Qiagen OneStep RT-PCR kit, and was followed by a second round of multiplex PCR, then size selection and purification. The public reads were run again by TCRdb, first through fastp at Q25 and then through MiXCR, and only productive beta chains were kept. Merged by CDR3 protein, the rows form single entries marked with the most common genes and DNA. The sample yields about 660,000 distinct CDR3 sequences; 35% to 50% were counted once. Together, the top ten hold over 2.5% of the sample. Sequenced: peripheral blood. Source of these receptors: an adult man with Graves' ophthalmopathy.

The chain combines TRBV7-6 with TRBJ2-7; TRBD1 aligns across 8 bases. The trim removed 4 bases at V and 2 bases at J, leaving 10 bases unmatched. The CDR3 consists of 16 residues. Germline-derived CDR1 and CDR2 are SGHVS and FNYEAQ. The CDR3 is CASSSLGTGSTYEQYF. The CDR3 DNA sequence: TGTGCCAGCAGCTCCCTCGGGACAGGTAGCACCTACGAGCAGTACTTC.

This clonotype was observed a handful of times. The chain employs TRBV6-2 or TRBV6-3 and TRBJ2-2; a possible D gene is TRBD2 (5 bases). The V end lost 5 bases, the J end lost 4 bases, and 8 bases lay between the germline ends. The CDR3 runs to 13 residues. Germline V gene sequence: CDR1 MNHEY, CDR2 SVGEGT. CDR3 region: CASSGLLTGELFF. As DNA, the CDR3 is TGTGCCAGCAGTGGACTTCTCACCGGGGAGCTGTTTTTT.

Turning to this clonotype: Its ends do not fully match the called genes, so a read error is possible. This chain uses TRBV6-1 with TRBJ1-5; maybe TRBD1 (6 bases). The CDR3 sequence is 15 residues long. Per germline, CDR1 MNHNS and CDR2 SASEGT. The CDR3 DNA reads TGTGCCAGCAACCGAAAAGGGGGAAGCAATCAGCCCCGGCATTTT. Its protein is CASNRKGGSNQPRHF.

In regard to this clonotype: Since a far larger clone is one base different, this is likely a read error. The J gene is TRBJ2-7, the V gene TRBV7-9; 8 bases match TRBD1. Germline V gene lookup returns CDR1 SEHNR and CDR2 FQNEAQ (reference sequence). This CDR3 contains 14 residues. In DNA, the CDR3 is TGTGCCAGCAGCTCAGGACAGGGCCCATACGAGCAGCACTTC. Amino acid sequence: CASSSGQGPYEQHF. The full variable domain, completed using reference TRBV7-9 and TRBJ2-7, is DTGVSQNPRHKITKRGQNVTFRCDPISEHNRLYWYRQTLGQGPEFLTYFQNEAQLEKSRLLSDRFSAERPKGSFSTLEIQRTEQGDSAMYLCASSSGQGPYEQHFGPGTRLTVT.